Listed here are 18 T cell receptor beta chains from one sample, sequenced in a study of shared clonotypes between healthy human individuals. The method was immunoSEQ multiplex PCR; TCRdb's version includes in-frame clones alone and lacks a portion of them. This sample has about 710,000 clones, with over 60% found just once. The sequenced material came from memory CD4+ T cells sorted from blood. Subset specified: CD45RA-negative fraction. These receptors were collected from a woman aged 25 to 39 in good health.

CDR3 in DNA: TGCGCCAGCAGCTTGGGATTGACAGTCTCTGGAAACACCATATATTTT. This encodes CASSLGLTVSGNTIYF. The gene calls are TRBV5-1 and TRBJ1-3; D may be TRBD1 (5 bases). Germline loops: CDR1 SGHRS, CDR2 YFSETQ. The CDR3 runs to 16 residues. V lost 0 bases, J lost 0 bases, and 10 bases lay in between.

As for this clone: Mismatch with germline at one junction end may stem from a read error. The rearrangement links TRBV28 to TRBJ2-7, with 9 bases aligning to TRBD2. The CDR3 is made up of 13 amino acids. CDR1 and CDR2 from the germline V gene are MDHEN and SYDVKM. This chain's CDR3 is CASSPSLAGLPSF. The CDR3, as DNA: TGTGCCAGCAGCCCCTCTCTAGCGGGGCTCCCCAGCTTC.

The rearrangement uses TRBV7-3 and TRBJ2-7, with D perhaps given as TRBD1 or TRBD2 (5 bases each). Germline CDR1 reads SGHTA; CDR2 reads FQGTGA. This CDR3 spans 13 amino acids. Deletions cut 5 bases from V and 6 bases from J, with 14 bases between. The CDR3 here is CASSLNPRGEQYF. In DNA, the CDR3 is TGTGCCAGCAGCCTAAACCCGAGGGGCGAGCAGTACTTC.

The chain uses TRBV19 and TRBJ2-1; D is unresolved. Germline CDR1 is LNHDA and CDR2 is SQIVND (reference sequence). Trimming stripped 5 bases from V and 4 bases from J, with 15 bases between. The CDR3 is 15 amino acids. CDR3 region: CASSRNSPVYNEQFF. The DNA for the CDR3 is TGTGCCAGTAGTCGAAACAGTCCCGTATACAATGAGCAGTTCTTC.

The chain's CDR3 is CASSPRDRGPYSNQPQHF. The CDR3 bases are TGTGCCAGCAGTCCCCGGGACAGGGGGCCTTATAGCAATCAGCCCCAGCATTTT. This sequence joins TRBV21-1 and TRBJ1-5; the D call TRBD1 from the table was never checked on the DNA. TRBV21-1 is a pseudogene segment. CDR3 length equals 18 residues.

This clone turned up a few times. V and J are TRBV19 and TRBJ2-6; 11 nucleotides align to TRBD2. This CDR3 has 22 amino acids. The trim removed 2 bases at V and 0 bases at J, leaving 15 bases unmatched. CDR1 LNHDA and CDR2 SQIVND come from the germline V gene (reference sequence). The CDR3 here is CASSIQGMASGRPFSGANVLTF. CDR3 DNA sequence: TGTGCCAGTAGTATACAGGGGATGGCTAGCGGGAGGCCTTTCTCTGGGGCCAACGTCCTGACTTTC.

The J gene is TRBJ1-3, the V gene TRBV21-1; the table's D call, TRBD1, was not checked against the DNA. TRBV21-1 is a listed pseudogene. The CDR3 contains 13 residues. The CDR3 DNA sequence: TGTGCCAGCTCGGGACAGCTAGGAAACACCATATATTTT. Its protein product is CASSGQLGNTIYF.

The chain joins TRBV19 to TRBJ1-5; the match to TRBD1 covers 8 bases. J gave up 4 bases and V 8 bases, and 13 bases lay outside the gene matches. The germline V gene encodes CDR1 LNHDA and CDR2 SQIVND (reference sequence). This CDR3 has 16 amino acids. The chain's CDR3 is CASSRPDRVPNQPQHF. CDR3 bases: TGTGCCAGTTCTCGCCCGGACAGGGTCCCAAATCAGCCCCAGCATTTT.

CDR3 bases: TGCGCCACTGCACAGGACGGAAACCAAGAGACCCAGTACTTC. Translation gives CATAQDGNQETQYF. This rearrangement joins TRBV5-1 to TRBJ2-5; D is possibly TRBD1 (5 bases). The CDR3 is made up of 14 amino acids. The germline gives CDR1 SGHRS, CDR2 YFSETQ. Trimming pared 9 bases from V and 0 bases from J, leaving 15 bases between.

The V gene is TRBV4-1, the J gene TRBJ2-1; D possibly corresponds to TRBD2 (5 bases). V was clipped by 0 bases and J by 10 bases, with 13 bases between them. The germline CDR1 and CDR2 sequences are MGHRA and YSYEKL. This CDR3 region has 14 residues. The CDR3 loop reads CASSQDAGRLEQFF. The CDR3 region has the DNA TGCGCCAGCAGCCAAGATGCGGGTAGACTCGAGCAGTTCTTC.

V is TRBV6-5 and J is TRBJ2-7, with unresolved D. The CDR3 runs 13 residues. Trimming stripped 7 bases from V and 2 bases from J, with 12 bases between. CDR1 and CDR2 (germline): MNHEY, SVGAGI. The CDR3: CASTEWRTYEQYF. Written as DNA, the CDR3 is TGTGCCAGCACCGAATGGCGCACCTACGAGCAGTACTTC.

This clone was observed once. The rearrangement links TRBV28 to TRBJ2-3; TRBD2 aligns across 7 bases. Germline trimming cut 1 base from V and 1 base from J; bases unmatched to any gene: 5. The CDR3 sequence is 16 residues long. CDR1 and CDR2 from the germline V gene are MDHEN and SYDVKM. In DNA form, the CDR3 reads TGTGCCAGCAGTTTATCCGCTAGCGGACGCACAGATACGCAGTATTTT. It codes for CASSLSASGRTDTQYF.

The rearrangement links TRBV7-2 to TRBJ2-1; D call uncertain. Germline V gives CDR1 SGHTA, CDR2 FQGNSA. V lost 4 bases and J 0 bases, leaving 10 bases between the germline ends. The CDR3 is 15 residues long. The CDR3 coding sequence is TGTGCCAGCAGCTCAAGCGTACTCTCCTACAATGAGCAGTTCTTC. As protein: CASSSSVLSYNEQFF.

This chain uses TRBV6-5 with TRBJ2-2; 8 nucleotides agree with TRBD2. The CDR3 totals 14 residues. From germline, CDR1 is MNHEY and CDR2 SVGAGI. The V gene end was trimmed by 11 bases and the J gene end by 0 bases; junction bases not matched to a gene: 5. CDR3 region: CAAGGVANTGELFF. CDR3 coding DNA: TGTGCCGCGGGGGGCGTCGCGAACACCGGGGAGCTGTTTTTT.

The chain uses TRBV11-3 and TRBJ1-1, with D tentatively TRBD1 (5 bases). V lost 4 bases and J lost 0, with 6 bases in between. Germline V gives CDR1 SGHNT, CDR2 YENEEA. CDR3 length: 13 residues. CDR3 in amino acids: CASSSGMNTEAFF. In nucleotides, the CDR3 is TGTGCCAGCAGCTCAGGGATGAACACTGAAGCTTTCTTT.

In its sample, this clone was seen once. This chain uses TRBV9 with TRBJ1-4, with TRBD1 identical over 8 bases. CDR1 is SGDLS, CDR2 YYNGEE, per germline. V shed 4 bases, J shed 7 bases, and the junction held 9 bases outside the gene matches. CDR3 length: 15 residues. CDR3 DNA sequence: TGTGCCAGCAGCACCCGACAGGGGCAGGGTGAAAAACTGTTTTTT. Its translation is CASSTRQGQGEKLFF. Looking up the rest from reference TRBV9 and TRBJ1-4 gives the full variable domain: DSGVTQTPKHLITATGQRVTLRCSPRSGDLSVYWYQQSLDQGLQFLIQYYNGEERAKGNILERFSAQQFPDLHSELNLSSLELGDSALYFCASSTRQGQGEKLFFGSGTQLSVL.

The chain has TRBV15 and TRBJ2-3, with D unclear. The V end lost 1 base, the J end lost 2 bases, and 7 bases lay between the germline ends. Germline CDR1 is LNHNV and CDR2 is YYDKDF (reference sequence). The CDR3 is 14 amino acids. CDR3 sequence (DNA): TGTGCCACCAGCAGAGGATCGGTCACAGATACGCAGTATTTT. Amino acids: CATSRGSVTDTQYF.

Comment on this clone: Other DNA sequences in this sample translate to the same CDR3. DNA of the CDR3: TGCGCCAGCAGCTTGTTCGGACAGGGGTACAATGAGCAGTTCTTC. This encodes CASSLFGQGYNEQFF. The rearrangement joins TRBV5-1 to TRBJ2-1, with TRBD1 matching 9 bases. Germline values: CDR1 SGHRS, CDR2 YFSETQ. The CDR3 loop spans 15 amino acids. V was clipped by 1 base and J by 4 bases; unmatched bases: 3. The complete variable domain, with remaining parts taken from reference TRBV5-1 and TRBJ2-1, reads KAGVTQTPRYLIKTRGQQVTLSCSPISGHRSVSWYQQTPGQGLQFLFEYFSETQRNKGNFPGRFSGRQFSNSRSEMNVSTLELGDSALYLCASSLFGQGYNEQFFGPGTRLTVL.